This T cell receptor beta chain is from a study of molecular identifiers for immune sequencing clone quantification. Study overall: Five portions were made in replicates from RNA of around 20,000 or 100,000 naive CD8 cells, and four underwent sequencing.

This clonotype was counted many times. Its antigen is still unknown. Study-wide results and limits: In CMV-specific effectors, clones above 20 copies held over 99% of molecules; naive, under 1%.

Sorting isolated naive CD8 T cells as CD8+CD4-CCR7+CD45RA+ events. V lost 0 bases to trimming and J lost 5 bases; unmatched junction nucleotides: 12. In germline, CDR1 is DFQATT, CDR2 SNEGSKA (reference sequence). The CDR3 runs 18 residues. Previously described methods and listed TCR primers were used for bulk TCR libraries. TCRdb ran MiXCR on the PCR reads and lists one entry per CDR3 protein. This sample has approximately 97,000 distinct CDR3 sequences, with 20% to 30% found just once. This TCR was recovered from a human donor in good health. Some libraries in this study had Jurkat cell RNA spiked in. The sequenced sample was naive CD8+ T cells from blood, with Jurkat cell RNA spiked in. Subset noted: FACS-sorted CD8+CD4-CCR7+CD45RA+ naive T cells. The rearrangement links TRBV20-1 to TRBJ2-3; 12 nucleotides line up with TRBD2. CDR3 nucleotides: TGCAGTGCTAGAGATCCCCTAGCGGGGGGGATAAGGGAAGATACGCAGTATTTT. Translating gives CSARDPLAGGIREDTQYF.